Only a few counts were recorded for the clone carrying this T cell receptor (beta chain). Its antigen is currently unknown. 13 Jbeta primers and 60 Vbeta primers were used for the PCR. Data came from immunoSEQ multiplex PCR; TCRdb stores just in-frame clones and leaves some out. Of some 35,000 clones detected, about half appear once; the ten largest clones hold 6.2%. The sample is drawn from a study of cytomegalovirus exposure and HLA in healthy donors. Background on the study: Falling in the Caucasian-associated ancestry cluster were 81% of under 450 genotyped donors.

General observations from the study: In an earlier analysis, productive rearrangement rates for most beta V segments clustered near 90% or 30%. In a later analysis, about 17,000 TCR beta sequences were associated with HLA alleles at 0.05 false discovery rate. A highly shared variant cluster was judged a likely technical artifact.

The V end was cut by 0 bases, the J end by 3 bases, with 9 bases between. Germline assignment: CDR1 SGHRS and CDR2 YFSETQ. CDR3 size: 14 residues. This chain uses TRBV5-1 with TRBJ2-5, with D hard to call. The TCR was taken from a woman aged 40 to 50 in good health and CMV-seropositive. Sequenced: PBMCs. CDR3 protein: CASSLVYSKETQYF. The DNA of the CDR3 is TGCGCCAGCAGCTTGGTCTACTCAAAAGAGACCCAGTACTTC.